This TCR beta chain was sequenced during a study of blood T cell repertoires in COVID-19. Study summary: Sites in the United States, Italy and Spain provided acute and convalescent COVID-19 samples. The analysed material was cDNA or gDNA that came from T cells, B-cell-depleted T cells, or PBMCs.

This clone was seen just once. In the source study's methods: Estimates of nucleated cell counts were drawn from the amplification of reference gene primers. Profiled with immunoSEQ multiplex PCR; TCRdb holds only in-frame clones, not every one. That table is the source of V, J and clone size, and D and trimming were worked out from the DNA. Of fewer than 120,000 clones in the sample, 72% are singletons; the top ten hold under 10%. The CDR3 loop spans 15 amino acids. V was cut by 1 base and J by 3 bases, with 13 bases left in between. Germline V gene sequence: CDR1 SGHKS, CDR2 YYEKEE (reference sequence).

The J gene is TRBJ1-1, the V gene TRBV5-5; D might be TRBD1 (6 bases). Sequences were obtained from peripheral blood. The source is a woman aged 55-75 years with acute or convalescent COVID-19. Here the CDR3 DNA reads TGTGCCAGCAGCTTGTCACAGGGCTTATACACTGAAGCTTTCTTT. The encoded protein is CASSLSQGLYTEAFF.